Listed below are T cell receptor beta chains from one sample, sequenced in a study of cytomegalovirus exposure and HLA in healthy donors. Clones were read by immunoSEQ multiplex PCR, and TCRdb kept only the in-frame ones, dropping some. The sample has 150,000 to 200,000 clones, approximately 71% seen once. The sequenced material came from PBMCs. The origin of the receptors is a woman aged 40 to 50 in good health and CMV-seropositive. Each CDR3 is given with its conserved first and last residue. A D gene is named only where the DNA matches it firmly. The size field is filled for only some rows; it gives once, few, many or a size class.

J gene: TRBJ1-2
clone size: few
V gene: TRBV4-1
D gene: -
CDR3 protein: CASSQALSAGSAYGYTF
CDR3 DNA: TGCGCCAGCAGCCAAGCCCTATCTGCGGGGTCCGCCTATGGCTACACCTTC

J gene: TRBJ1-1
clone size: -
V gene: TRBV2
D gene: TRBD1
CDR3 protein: CASSATGQGNTEAFF
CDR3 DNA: TGTGCCAGCAGTGCCACGGGACAGGGAAACACTGAAGCTTTCTTT

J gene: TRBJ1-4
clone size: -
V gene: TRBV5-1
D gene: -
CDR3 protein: CASRPVEPNEKLFF
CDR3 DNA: TGCGCCAGCAGACCCGTGGAGCCTAATGAAAAACTGTTTTTT

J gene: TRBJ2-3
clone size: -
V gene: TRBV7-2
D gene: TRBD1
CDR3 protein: CASSPRTGRGTDTQYF
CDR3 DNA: TGTGCCAGCAGCCCCCGGACAGGCCGAGGGACAGATACGCAGTATTTT

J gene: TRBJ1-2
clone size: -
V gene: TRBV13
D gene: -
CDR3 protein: CASSLSASNRDLNYGYTF
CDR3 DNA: TGTGCCAGCAGCTTATCGGCCTCAAACAGGGACCTTAACTATGGCTACACCTTC

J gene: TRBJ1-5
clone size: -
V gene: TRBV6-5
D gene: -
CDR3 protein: CASSPAGSGDQPQHF
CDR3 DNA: TGTGCCAGCAGTCCAGCCGGGTCGGGTGATCAGCCCCAGCATTTT

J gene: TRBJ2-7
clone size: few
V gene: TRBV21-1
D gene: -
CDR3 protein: CASSSGDVAEYYEQYF
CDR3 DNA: TGTGCCAGCAGCTCAGGGGACGTGGCGGAGTACTACGAGCAGTACTTC

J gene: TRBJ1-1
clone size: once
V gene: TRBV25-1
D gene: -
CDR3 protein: CASSEGRAFEAFF
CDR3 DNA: TGTGCCAGCAGTGAGGGCAGGGCCTTTGAAGCTTTCTTT

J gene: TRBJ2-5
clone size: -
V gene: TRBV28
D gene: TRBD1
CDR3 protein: CASSFTGVKETQYF
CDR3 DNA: TGTGCCAGCAGTTTTACAGGGGTGAAGGAGACCCAGTACTTC

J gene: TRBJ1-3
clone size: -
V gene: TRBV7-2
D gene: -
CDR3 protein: CASSLVGAGSLSGNTIYF
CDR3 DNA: TGTGCCAGCAGCTTAGTAGGGGCAGGTTCCCTCTCTGGAAACACCATATATTTT

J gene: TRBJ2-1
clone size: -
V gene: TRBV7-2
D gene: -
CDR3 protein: CASSRVLATEQFF
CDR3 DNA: TGTGCCAGCAGCCGTGTACTAGCAACTGAGCAGTTCTTC

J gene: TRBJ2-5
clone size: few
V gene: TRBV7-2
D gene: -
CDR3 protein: CASSTLDSAGKTQYF
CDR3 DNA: TGTGCCAGCAGCACCCTGGACAGCGCTGGGAAGACCCAGTACTTC

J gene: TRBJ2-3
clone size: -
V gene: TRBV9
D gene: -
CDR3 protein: CASSVAGTRHTDTQYF
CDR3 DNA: TGTGCCAGCAGCGTAGCAGGGACTCGACACACAGATACGCAGTATTTT

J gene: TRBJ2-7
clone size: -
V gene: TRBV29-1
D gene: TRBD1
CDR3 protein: CSVRTGLTYEQYF
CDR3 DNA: TGCAGCGTCCGGACAGGGCTGACCTACGAGCAGTACTTC

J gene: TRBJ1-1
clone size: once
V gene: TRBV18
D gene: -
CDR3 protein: CASSPGDHEAFF
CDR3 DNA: TGTGCCAGCTCACCCGGAGACCATGAAGCTTTCTTT

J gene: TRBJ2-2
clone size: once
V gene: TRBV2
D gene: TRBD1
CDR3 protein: CASTGTGVTGELFF
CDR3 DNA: TGTGCCAGCACCGGGACAGGGGTCACCGGGGAGCTGTTTTTT

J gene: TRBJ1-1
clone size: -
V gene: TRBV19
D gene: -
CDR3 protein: CASSTAPEGTEAFF
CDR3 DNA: TGTGCCAGTAGTACGGCCCCGGAGGGGACTGAAGCTTTCTTT

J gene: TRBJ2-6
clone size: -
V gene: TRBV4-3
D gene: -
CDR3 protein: CASSQAGSSSGANVLTF
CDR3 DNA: TGCGCCAGCAGCCAAGCCGGGTCGAGCTCTGGGGCCAACGTCCTGACTTTC

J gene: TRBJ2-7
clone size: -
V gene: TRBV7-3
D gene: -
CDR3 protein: CASSLGLSYEQYF
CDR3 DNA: TGTGCCAGCAGCCTAGGACTGTCCTACGAGCAGTACTTC

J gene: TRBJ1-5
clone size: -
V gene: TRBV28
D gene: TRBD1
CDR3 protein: CASRYPRKGTGVDSNQPQHF
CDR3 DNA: TGTGCCAGCCGATATCCGAGGAAGGGGACAGGAGTTGATAGCAATCAGCCCCAGCATTTT

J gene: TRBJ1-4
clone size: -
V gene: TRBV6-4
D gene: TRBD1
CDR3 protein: CASSDYFRDRGF
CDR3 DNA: TGTGCCAGCAGTGATTATTTTAGGGACAGAGGTTTT

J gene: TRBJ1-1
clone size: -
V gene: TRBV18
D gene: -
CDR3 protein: CASSPLGDGNRVGAFF
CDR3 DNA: TGTGCCAGCTCACCACTAGGTGACGGTAATCGGGTTGGAGCTTTCTTT

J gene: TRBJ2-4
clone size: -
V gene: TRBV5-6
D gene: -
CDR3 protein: CASSLDGFAKNIQYF
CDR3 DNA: TGTGCCAGCAGCTTGGACGGGTTTGCCAAAAACATTCAGTACTTC

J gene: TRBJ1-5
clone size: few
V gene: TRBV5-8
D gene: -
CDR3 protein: CASSFYNQPQHF
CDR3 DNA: TGTGCCAGCAGCTTTTACAATCAGCCCCAGCATTTT

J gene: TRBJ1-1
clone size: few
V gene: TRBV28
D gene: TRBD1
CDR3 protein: CASIASQGKITEAFF
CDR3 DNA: TGTGCCAGCATAGCCTCACAGGGGAAGATCACTGAAGCTTTCTTT

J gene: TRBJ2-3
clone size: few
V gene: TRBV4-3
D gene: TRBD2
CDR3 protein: CASSQDIGGSGTDTQYF
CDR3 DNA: TGCGCCAGCAGCCAAGATATTGGCGGGAGTGGGACAGATACGCAGTATTTT

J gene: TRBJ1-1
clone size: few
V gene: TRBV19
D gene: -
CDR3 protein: CASNRGRTGESNTEAFF
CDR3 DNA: TGTGCCAGTAATAGGGGGAGAACAGGTGAATCGAACACTGAAGCTTTCTTT

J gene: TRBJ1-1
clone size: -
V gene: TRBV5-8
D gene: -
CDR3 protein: CASSWSGGARGDTEAFF
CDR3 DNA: TGTGCCAGCAGCTGGAGCGGGGGCGCGAGGGGAGACACTGAAGCTTTCTTT

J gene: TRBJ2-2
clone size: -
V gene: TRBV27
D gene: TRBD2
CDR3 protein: CASSLSGTSNTGELFF
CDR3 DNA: TGTGCCAGCAGTCTTTCCGGGACTAGTAACACCGGGGAGCTGTTTTTT

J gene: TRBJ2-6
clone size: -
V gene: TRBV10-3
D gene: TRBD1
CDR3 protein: CAISHDRGTGANVLTF
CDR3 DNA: TGTGCCATCAGCCATGACAGGGGAACTGGGGCCAACGTCCTGACTTTC

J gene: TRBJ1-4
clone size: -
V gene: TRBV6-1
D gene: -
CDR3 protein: CASSAGHEKLFF
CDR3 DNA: TGTGCCAGCAGTGCCGGACACGAGAAACTGTTTTTT

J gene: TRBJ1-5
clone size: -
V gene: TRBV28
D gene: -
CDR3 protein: CASSSTRAEHSNQPQHF
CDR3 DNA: TGTGCCAGCAGTTCTACCAGGGCAGAGCATAGCAATCAGCCCCAGCATTTT

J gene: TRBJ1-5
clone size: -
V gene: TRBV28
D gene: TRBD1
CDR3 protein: CASSLPTGGQQPQHF
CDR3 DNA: TGTGCCAGCAGTCTACCGACAGGGGGCCAGCAGCCCCAGCATTTT

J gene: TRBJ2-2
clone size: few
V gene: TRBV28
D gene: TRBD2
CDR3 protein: CASSLFRLAGAGTGELFF
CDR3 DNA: TGTGCCAGCAGTTTATTTAGACTAGCGGGAGCGGGGACCGGGGAGCTGTTTTTT

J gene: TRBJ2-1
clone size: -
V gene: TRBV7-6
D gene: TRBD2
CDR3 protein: CASSLALGGRAIEQFF
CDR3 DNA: TGTGCCAGCAGCTTAGCGCTGGGCGGGAGGGCCATTGAGCAGTTCTTC

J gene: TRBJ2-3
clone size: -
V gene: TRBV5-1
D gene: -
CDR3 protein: CASSSEGLPSTDTQYF
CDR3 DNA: TGCGCCAGCAGCTCCGAAGGACTACCTAGCACAGATACGCAGTATTTT

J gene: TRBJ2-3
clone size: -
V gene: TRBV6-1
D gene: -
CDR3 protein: CASSERAEGGPTDTQYF
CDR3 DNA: TGTGCCAGCAGTGAACGGGCAGAAGGAGGTCCCACAGATACGCAGTATTTT

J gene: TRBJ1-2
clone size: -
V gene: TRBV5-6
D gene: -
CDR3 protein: CASSLVGGGGYTF
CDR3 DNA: TGTGCCAGCAGCTTGGTTGGCGGGGGGGGCTACACCTTC

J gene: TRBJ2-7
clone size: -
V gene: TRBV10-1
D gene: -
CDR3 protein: CASSGTSQYF
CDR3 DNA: TGCGCCAGCAGCGGGACTTCTCAGTACTTC

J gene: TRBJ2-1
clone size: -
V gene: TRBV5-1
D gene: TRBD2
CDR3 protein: CASSARENSYNEQFF
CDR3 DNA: TGCGCCAGCAGCGCGCGGGAGAACTCCTACAATGAGCAGTTCTTC

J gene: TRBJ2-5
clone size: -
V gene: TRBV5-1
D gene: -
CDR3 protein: CASSLGASGQETQYF
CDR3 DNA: TGCGCCAGCAGCTTGGGTGCGTCAGGGCAAGAGACCCAGTACTTC

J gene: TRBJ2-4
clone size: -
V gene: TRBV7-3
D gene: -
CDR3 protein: CASSLGRGDIQYF
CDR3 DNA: TGTGCCAGCAGCTTAGGCAGGGGCGACATTCAGTACTTC

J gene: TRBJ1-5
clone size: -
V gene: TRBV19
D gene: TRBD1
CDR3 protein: CASSILTGANQPQHF
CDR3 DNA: TGTGCCAGTAGTATCCTGACAGGGGCGAACCAGCCCCAGCATTTT

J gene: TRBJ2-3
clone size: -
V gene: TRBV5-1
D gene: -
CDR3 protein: CASSLGGLPNTDTQYF
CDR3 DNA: TGCGCCAGCAGCTTGGGAGGTCTGCCTAACACAGATACGCAGTATTTT

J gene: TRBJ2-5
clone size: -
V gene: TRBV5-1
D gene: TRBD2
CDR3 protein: CASSLVAGGQETQYF
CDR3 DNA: TGCGCCAGCAGCTTGGTAGCGGGAGGGCAGGAGACCCAGTACTTC

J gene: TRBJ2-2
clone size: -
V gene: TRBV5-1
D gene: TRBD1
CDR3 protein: CASSGTENTGELFF
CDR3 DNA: TGCGCCAGCAGCGGGACAGAGAACACCGGGGAGCTGTTTTTT

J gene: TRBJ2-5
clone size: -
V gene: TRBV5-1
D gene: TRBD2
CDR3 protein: CASTREGETQYF
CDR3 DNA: TGCGCCAGCACCAGGGAGGGCGAGACCCAGTACTTC